What follows is one T cell receptor (beta chain) and its context. CDR1 LGHNA and CDR2 YNFKEQ come from the germline V gene. The length of the CDR3 is 15 residues. Losses at the gene ends were 0 bases for V and 4 bases for J; bases not matched to a gene: 5. The source of the sample is a study of control samples from healthy donors and cancer patients. Only in-frame clones appear in the TCRdb table, and some are missing; sequencing was by immunoSEQ multiplex PCR. The repertoire holds approximately 58,000 clones, roughly 90% seen once, with over 13% in the top ten. J is TRBJ1-1 and V is TRBV4-2; 7 nucleotides match TRBD1. Material for sequencing was PBMCs. This sequence was found in a man aged 60-69 years with head and neck cancer. The CDR3 is CASSQERGRGTEAFF. Here the CDR3 DNA reads TGTGCCAGCAGCCAAGAAAGGGGGCGAGGCACTGAAGCTTTCTTT.